One T cell receptor (beta chain) is described in this entry. The target antigen is unknown. This specimen includes other DNA sequences encoding the same CDR3. The donor population consisted of healthy HIV-negative adults with no recent acute infections or vaccinations. These data belong to a study of shared clonotypes between healthy human individuals. General study results and limits: Four donors shared about 5% of their naive CD4 clonotypes. A limitation of the genetic and exposure-history diversity represented arose from few donors.

Clones were sequenced by immunoSEQ multiplex PCR, and TCRdb holds only the in-frame ones, with some missing. The repertoire includes some 2.4 million clones, 93% of them detected once, and more than 0.35% sits in the top ten. The TCR comes from a man younger than 35 in good health. Some clones in this sample may be carry-over from other donors' samples. Sequencing used naive CD4+ T cells from PBMCs. As to subset: CD45RA+ positively selected.

The CDR3 DNA follows: TGTGCCAGCAGCTCCAGCGGCACAGATACGCAGTATTTT. Its protein is CASSSSGTDTQYF. V gene TRBV5-4 combines with J gene TRBJ2-3; D gene ambiguous. Germline V gene data show CDR1 as SGHNT and CDR2 as YYREEE (reference sequence). This CDR3 contains 13 residues. V lost 3 bases and J lost 1, with 6 bases in between.